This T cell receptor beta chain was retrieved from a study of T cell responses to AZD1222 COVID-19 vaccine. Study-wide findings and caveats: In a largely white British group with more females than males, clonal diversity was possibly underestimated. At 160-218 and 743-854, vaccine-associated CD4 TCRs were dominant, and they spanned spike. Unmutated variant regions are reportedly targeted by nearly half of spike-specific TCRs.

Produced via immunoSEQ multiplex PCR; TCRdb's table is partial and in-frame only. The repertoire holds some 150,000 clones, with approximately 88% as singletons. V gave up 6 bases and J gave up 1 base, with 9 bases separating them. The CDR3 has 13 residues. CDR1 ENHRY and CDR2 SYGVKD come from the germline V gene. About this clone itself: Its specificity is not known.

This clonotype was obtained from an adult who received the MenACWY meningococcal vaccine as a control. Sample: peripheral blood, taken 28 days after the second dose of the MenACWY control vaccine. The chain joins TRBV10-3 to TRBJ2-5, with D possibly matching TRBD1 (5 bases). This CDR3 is CAIRTEIQETQYF. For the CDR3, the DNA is TGTGCCATCAGGACAGAGATCCAAGAGACCCAGTACTTC.